The source of this T cell receptor (beta chain) is a study of blood T cell repertoires in COVID-19. Study details: From T cells, B-cell-depleted T cells, or PBMCs came the material, which was cDNA or gDNA.

To note about this clone: In the same sample, other DNA sequences code for this CDR3.

The CDR3 sequence is 15 residues long. Trimming pared 3 bases from V and 0 bases from J, leaving 11 bases between. In germline, CDR1 is LGHDT, CDR2 YNNKEL (reference sequence). What the recovered Cohort 3 donors had was two negative PCRs, clearance, or symptom resolution. Libraries were prepared by immunoSEQ multiplex PCR; TCRdb keeps only in-frame clonotypes and omits some of them. The sample lists 300,000 or so clones; roughly 90% were seen once. This TCR came from a man in his fifties or sixties who had recovered from COVID-19. Sequencing was performed on PBMCs or T cells enriched from blood (not recorded which). The chain links TRBV3-1 (or the pseudogene TRBV3-2) to TRBJ1-1; TRBD1 is a possible D gene (6 bases). This chain's CDR3 is CASSQGTGLNTEAFF. The CDR3 DNA is TGTGCCAGCAGCCAGGGAACAGGGTTGAACACTGAAGCTTTCTTT.